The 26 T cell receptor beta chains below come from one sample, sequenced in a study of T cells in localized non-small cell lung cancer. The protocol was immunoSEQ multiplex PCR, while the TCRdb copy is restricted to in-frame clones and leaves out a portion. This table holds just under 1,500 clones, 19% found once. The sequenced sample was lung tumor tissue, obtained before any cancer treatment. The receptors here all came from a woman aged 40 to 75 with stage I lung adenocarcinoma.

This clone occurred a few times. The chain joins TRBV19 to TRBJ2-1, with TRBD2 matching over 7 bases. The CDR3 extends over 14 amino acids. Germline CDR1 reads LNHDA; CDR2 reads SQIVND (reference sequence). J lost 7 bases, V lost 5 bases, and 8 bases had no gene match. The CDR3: CASSGGLVTNEQFF. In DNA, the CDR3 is TGTGCCAGTAGTGGAGGACTAGTGACGAATGAGCAGTTCTTC. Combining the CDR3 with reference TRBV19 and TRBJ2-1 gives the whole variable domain DGGITQSPKYLFRKEGQNVTLSCEQNLNHDAMYWYRQDPGQGLRLIYYSQIVNDFQKGDIAEGYSVSREKKESFPLTVTSAQKNPTAFYLCASSGGLVTNEQFFGPGTRLTVL.

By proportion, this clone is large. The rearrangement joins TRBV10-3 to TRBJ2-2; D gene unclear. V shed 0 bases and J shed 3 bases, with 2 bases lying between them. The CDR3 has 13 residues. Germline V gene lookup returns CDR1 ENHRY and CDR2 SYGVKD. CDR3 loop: CAISESYTGELFF. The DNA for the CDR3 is TGTGCCATCAGTGAGTCTTACACCGGGGAGCTGTTTTTT.

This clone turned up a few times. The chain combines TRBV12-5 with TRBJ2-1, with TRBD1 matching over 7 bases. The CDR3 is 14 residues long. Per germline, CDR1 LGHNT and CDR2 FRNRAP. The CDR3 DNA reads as TGTGCCAGCGCCGGGGACAGTACCTACAATGAGCAGTTCTTC. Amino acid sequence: CASAGDSTYNEQFF.

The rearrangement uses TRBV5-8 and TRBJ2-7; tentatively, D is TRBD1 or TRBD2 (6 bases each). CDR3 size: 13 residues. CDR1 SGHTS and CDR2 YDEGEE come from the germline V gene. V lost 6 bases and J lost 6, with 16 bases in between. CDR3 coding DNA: TGTGCCAGCAAGGGGGGAGAAGGGCTCGAGCAGTACTTC. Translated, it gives CASKGGEGLEQYF.

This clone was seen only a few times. The CDR3 loop reads CASSTYSRGEQYF. As DNA, the CDR3 is TGTGCCAGTAGTACCTACTCAAGGGGGGAGCAGTACTTC. This chain links TRBV19 with TRBJ2-7; TRBD1 is a possible D gene (6 bases). This CDR3 comprises 13 residues. Per the germline V gene, CDR1 is LNHDA and CDR2 is SQIVND (reference sequence). V was trimmed by 4 bases and J by 7 bases, leaving 14 bases between them.

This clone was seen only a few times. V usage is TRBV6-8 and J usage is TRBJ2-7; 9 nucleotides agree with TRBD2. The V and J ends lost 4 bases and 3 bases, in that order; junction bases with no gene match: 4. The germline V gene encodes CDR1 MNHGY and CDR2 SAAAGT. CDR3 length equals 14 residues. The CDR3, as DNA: TGTGCCAGCAGTTTTTCTAGCGGGATCTACGAGCAGTACTTC. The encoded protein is CASSFSSGIYEQYF.

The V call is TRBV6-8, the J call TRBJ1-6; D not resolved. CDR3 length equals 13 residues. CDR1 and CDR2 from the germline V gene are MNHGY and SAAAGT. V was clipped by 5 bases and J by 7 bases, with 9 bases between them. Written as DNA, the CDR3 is TGTGCCAGCAGTGAGTTATTAAATTCACCCCTCCACTTT. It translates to CASSELLNSPLHF.

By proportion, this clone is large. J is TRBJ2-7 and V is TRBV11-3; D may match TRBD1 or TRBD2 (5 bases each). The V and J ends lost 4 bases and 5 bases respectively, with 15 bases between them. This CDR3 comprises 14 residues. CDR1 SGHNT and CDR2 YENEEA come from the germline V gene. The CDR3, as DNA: TGTGCCAGCAGCTACCGGGACGCCGTTGACGAGCAGTACTTC. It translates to CASSYRDAVDEQYF.

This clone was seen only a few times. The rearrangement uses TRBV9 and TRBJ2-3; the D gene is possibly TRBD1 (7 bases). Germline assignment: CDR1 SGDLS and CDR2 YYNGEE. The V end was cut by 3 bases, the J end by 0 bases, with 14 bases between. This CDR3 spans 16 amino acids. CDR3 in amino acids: CASSAYQGGSTDTQYF. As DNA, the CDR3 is TGTGCCAGCAGCGCCTATCAGGGGGGAAGCACAGATACGCAGTATTTT.

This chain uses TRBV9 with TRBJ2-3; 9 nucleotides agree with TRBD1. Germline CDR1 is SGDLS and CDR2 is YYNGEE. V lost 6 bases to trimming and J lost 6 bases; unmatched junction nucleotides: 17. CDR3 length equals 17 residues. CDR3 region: CASTTFFWTGESDTQYF. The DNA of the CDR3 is TGTGCCAGCACCACTTTTTTCTGGACAGGGGAGTCGGATACGCAGTATTTT.

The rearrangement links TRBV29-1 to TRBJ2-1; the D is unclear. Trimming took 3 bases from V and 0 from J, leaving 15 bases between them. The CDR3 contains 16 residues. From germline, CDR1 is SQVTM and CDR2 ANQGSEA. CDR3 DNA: TGCAGCGTTGATCCCCGGATCAAGAGCTCCTACAATGAGCAGTTCTTC. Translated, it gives CSVDPRIKSSYNEQFF.

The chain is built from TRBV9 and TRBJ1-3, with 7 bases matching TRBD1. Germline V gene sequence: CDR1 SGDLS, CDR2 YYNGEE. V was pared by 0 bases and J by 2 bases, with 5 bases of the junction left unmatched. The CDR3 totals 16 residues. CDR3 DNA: TGTGCCAGCAGCGTAGCGGGAGACAGGGCTGGAAACACCATATATTTT. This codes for CASSVAGDRAGNTIYF.

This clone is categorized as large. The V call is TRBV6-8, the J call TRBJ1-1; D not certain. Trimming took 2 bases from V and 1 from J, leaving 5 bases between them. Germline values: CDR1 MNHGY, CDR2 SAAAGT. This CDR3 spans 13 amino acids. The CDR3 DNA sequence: TGTGCCAGCAGTTACAGGTGGAACACTGAAGCTTTCTTT. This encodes CASSYRWNTEAFF.

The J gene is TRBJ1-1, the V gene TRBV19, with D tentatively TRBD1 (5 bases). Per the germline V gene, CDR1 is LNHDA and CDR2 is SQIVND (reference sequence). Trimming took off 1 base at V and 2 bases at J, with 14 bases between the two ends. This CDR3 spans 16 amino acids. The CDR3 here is CASSIVAGGSNTEAFF. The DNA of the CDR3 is TGTGCCAGTAGTATAGTAGCGGGGGGGAGTAACACTGAAGCTTTCTTT.

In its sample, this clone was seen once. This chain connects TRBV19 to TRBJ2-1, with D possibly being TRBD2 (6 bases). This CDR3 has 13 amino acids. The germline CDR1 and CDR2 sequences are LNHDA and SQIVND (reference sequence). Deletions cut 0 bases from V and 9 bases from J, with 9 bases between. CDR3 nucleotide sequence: TGTGCCAGTAGTATAGAACCGGAGGGTGAGCAGTTCTTC. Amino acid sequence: CASSIEPEGEQFF.

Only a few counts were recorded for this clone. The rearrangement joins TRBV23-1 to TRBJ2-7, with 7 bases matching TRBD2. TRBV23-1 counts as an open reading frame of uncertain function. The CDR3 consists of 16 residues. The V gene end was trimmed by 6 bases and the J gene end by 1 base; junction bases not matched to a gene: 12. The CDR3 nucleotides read TGCGCCAGCAGCCAAGATCGGGCTAGCGGATCCTACGAGCAGTACTTC. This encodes CASSQDRASGSYEQYF.

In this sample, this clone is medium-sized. CDR3 amino acids: CASRGGTGGNEQYF. The CDR3 DNA is TGTGCCAGCAGGGGCGGGACAGGGGGCAACGAGCAGTACTTC. The chain is built from TRBV9 and TRBJ2-7; 12 nucleotides line up with TRBD1. This CDR3 has 14 amino acids. The V gene end was trimmed by 5 bases and the J gene end by 5 bases; junction bases not matched to a gene: 5. The V gene's germline CDR1 is SGDLS and CDR2 YYNGEE.

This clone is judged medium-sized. CDR3 loop: CASSYWTGATEAFF. CDR3 DNA sequence: TGTGCCAGCAGTTACTGGACAGGGGCCACTGAAGCTTTCTTT. This chain joins TRBV6-8 and TRBJ1-1; TRBD1 aligns across 9 bases. CDR3 length equals 14 residues. CDR1 is MNHGY, CDR2 SAAAGT, per germline. V was clipped by 1 base and J by 4 bases; unmatched bases: 1.

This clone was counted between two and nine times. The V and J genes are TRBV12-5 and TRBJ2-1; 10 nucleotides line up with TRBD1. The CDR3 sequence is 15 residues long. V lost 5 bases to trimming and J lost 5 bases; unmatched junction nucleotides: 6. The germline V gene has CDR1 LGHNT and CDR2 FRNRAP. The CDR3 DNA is TGTGCTAGTGGTACGGGACAGGGGATGGACAATGAGCAGTTCTTC. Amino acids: CASGTGQGMDNEQFF.

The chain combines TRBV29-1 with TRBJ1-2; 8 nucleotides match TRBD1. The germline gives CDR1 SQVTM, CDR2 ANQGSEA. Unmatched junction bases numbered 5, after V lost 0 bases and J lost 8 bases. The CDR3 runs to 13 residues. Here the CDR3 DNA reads TGCAGCGTTGAAGAGGCAGGGGGCCGGGGCTACACCTTC. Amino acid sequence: CSVEEAGGRGYTF.

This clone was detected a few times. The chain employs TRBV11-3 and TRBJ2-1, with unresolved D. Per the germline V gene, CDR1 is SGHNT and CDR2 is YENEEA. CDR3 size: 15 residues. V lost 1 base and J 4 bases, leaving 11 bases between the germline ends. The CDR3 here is CASSLGRAGYNEQFF. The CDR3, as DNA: TGTGCCAGCAGCTTAGGCCGGGCAGGATACAATGAGCAGTTCTTC.

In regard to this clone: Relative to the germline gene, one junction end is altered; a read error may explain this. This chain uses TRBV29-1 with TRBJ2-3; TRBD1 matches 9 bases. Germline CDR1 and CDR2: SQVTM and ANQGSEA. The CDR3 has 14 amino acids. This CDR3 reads CSVEGQGITDTQYF. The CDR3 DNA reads TGCAGCGTCGAAGGACAGGGGATAACAGATACGCAGTATTTT.

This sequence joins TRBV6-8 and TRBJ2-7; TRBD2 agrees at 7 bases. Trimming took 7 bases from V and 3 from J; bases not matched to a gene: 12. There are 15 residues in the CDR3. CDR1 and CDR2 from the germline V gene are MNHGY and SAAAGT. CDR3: CASTPGTIGGYEQYF. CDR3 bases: TGTGCCAGCACCCCCGGGACTATCGGCGGCTACGAGCAGTACTTC.

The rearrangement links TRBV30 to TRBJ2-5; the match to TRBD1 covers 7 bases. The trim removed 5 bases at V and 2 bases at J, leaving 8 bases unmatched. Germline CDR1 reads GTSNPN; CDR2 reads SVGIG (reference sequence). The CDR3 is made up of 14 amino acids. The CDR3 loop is CAWGTAQLQETQYF. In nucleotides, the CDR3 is TGTGCCTGGGGGACAGCACAGCTACAAGAGACCCAGTACTTC.

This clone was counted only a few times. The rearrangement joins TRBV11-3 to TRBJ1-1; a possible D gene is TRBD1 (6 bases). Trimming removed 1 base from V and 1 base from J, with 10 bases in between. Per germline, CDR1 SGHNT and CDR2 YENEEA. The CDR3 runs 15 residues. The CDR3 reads CASSLGDRRNTEAFF. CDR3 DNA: TGTGCCAGCAGCTTAGGAGACAGGAGGAACACTGAAGCTTTCTTT.

The CDR3 loop is CASSSGQYEQYF. DNA for the CDR3: TGCGCCAGCAGTTCTGGACAGTACGAGCAGTACTTC. The rearrangement links TRBV10-2 to TRBJ2-7; TRBD1 might be the D (6 bases). This CDR3 spans 12 amino acids. Trimming cost V 5 bases and J 4 bases, with 9 bases left between them. The germline gives CDR1 WSHSY, CDR2 SAAADI.